The clone carrying this TCR beta chain appeared a few times. This specimen belongs to a study of blood T cell repertoires in COVID-19. For the study at large: The study drew acute and convalescent COVID-19 samples from the United States, Italy and Spain. PBMCs, B-cell-depleted T cells, or T cells were the source of the cDNA or gDNA that made up the material.

Germline V CDR1 and CDR2: SEHNR, FQNEAQ (reference sequence). The CDR3 has 14 residues. The V end lost 11 bases, the J end lost 5 bases, and 19 bases lay between the germline ends. Per the authors' pipeline: The assay estimated nucleated cells by amplifying reference gene primers. Measured with immunoSEQ multiplex PCR; TCRdb has only the in-frame clones, and not every one. For V, J and clone size, that table is used; D and trimming come from the DNA. The sample carries about 270,000 clones, 85% recorded once. The sequenced material came from peripheral blood. The TCR originated in a human donor in a cohort sampled during active COVID-19. The gene calls are TRBV7-9 and TRBJ2-1, with D perhaps TRBD1 (7 bases). The DNA for the CDR3 is TGTGCCCATGAGGACAGGAGGGGGGACAATGAGCAGTTCTTC. Amino acids: CAHEDRRGDNEQFF.